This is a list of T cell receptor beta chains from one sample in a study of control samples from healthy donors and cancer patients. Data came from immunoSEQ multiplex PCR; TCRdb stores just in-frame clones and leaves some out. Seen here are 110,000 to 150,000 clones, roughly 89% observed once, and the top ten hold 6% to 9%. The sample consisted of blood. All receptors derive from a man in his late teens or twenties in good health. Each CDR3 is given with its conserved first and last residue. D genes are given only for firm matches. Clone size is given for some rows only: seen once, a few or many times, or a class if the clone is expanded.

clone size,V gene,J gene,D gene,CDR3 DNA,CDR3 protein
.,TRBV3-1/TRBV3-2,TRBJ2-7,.,TGTGCCAGCAGCCAAGGACTAGAGAGAGCGAACGAGCAGTACTTC,CASSQGLERANEQYF
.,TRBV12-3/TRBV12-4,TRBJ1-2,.,TGTGCCATTACGGGAGGGAATGGCTACACCTTC,CAITGGNGYTF
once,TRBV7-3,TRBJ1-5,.,TGTGCCAGCAGCTTAAACAACAATCAGCCCCAGCATTTT,CASSLNNNQPQHF
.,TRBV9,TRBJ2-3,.,TGTGCCAGCAGCGTAGCGCCTACCAGCACAGATACGCAGTATTTT,CASSVAPTSTDTQYF
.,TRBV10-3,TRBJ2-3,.,TGTGCCATCAGTGAAAGAGAGCTCGGAGATACGCAGTATTTT,CAISERELGDTQYF
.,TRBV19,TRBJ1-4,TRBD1,TGTGCCAGTAGTGTACAGGGGCTCACTAATGAAAAACTGTTTTTT,CASSVQGLTNEKLFF
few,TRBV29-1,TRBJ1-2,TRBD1,TGCAGCGTTCCGGACAGGGGAGGTGGCTACACCTTC,CSVPDRGGGYTF
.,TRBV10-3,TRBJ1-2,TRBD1,TGTGCCATCAGAGATTTCCCTGTAAAGGGGGCGAGTTGGGTCTCGGGCGGCTACACCTTC,CAIRDFPVKGASWVSGGYTF
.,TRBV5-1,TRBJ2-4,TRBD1,TGCGCCAGCAGCAAGGGACAGGGGGAAAACATTCAGTACTTC,CASSKGQGENIQYF
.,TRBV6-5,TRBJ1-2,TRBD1,TGTGCCAGCAGTCACTACTCGACAGGGGGCAGGGGCTACACCTTC,CASSHYSTGGRGYTF
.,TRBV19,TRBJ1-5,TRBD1,TGTGCCAGTAGCGAACCAGGGGGGCCCCAGCATTTT,CASSEPGGPQHF
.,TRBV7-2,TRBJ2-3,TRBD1,TGTGCCAGCAGCAGCTTATGGGACAGGGGTCTCACAGATACGCAGTATTTT,CASSSLWDRGLTDTQYF
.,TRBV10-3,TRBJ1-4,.,TGTGCCGCAGGACGGGGTGCAACTAATGAAAAACTGTTTTTT,CAAGRGATNEKLFF
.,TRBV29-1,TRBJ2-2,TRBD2,TGCAGCGCGGGGGGTTCCGGGGAGCTGTTTTTT,CSAGGSGELFF
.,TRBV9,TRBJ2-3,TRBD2,TGTGCCAGCAGCGTAGACTTAGCGGGGGGGCTCGATACGCAGTATTTT,CASSVDLAGGLDTQYF
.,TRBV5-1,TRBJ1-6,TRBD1,TGCGCCAGCAGCTTGGATGGACAGGGAAAGATTTCACCCCTCCACTTT,CASSLDGQGKISPLHF
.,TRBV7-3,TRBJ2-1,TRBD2,TGTGCCAGCAGCTTAACCGTTAGAGCTCTAGCGGGGGGGTACAATGAGCAGTTCTTC,CASSLTVRALAGGYNEQFF
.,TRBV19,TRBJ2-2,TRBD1,TGTGCCAGCCAAGGGGGGACAGGGGTATATACCGGGGAGCTGTTTTTT,CASQGGTGVYTGELFF
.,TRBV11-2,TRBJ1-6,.,TGTGCCAGCAGCACAAAGGGACTGAGGGATTCACCCCTCCACTTT,CASSTKGLRDSPLHF
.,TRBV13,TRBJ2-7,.,TGTGCCAGCAGCTCGACAGGTCAGGGCTACGAGCAGTACTTC,CASSSTGQGYEQYF
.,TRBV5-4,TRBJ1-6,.,TGTGCCACGGGAGGGGCCCATAATTCACCCCTCCACTTT,CATGGAHNSPLHF
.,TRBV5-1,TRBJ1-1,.,TGCGCCAGCAGCTTCACCACAGTAGTGAACACTGAAGCTTTCTTT,CASSFTTVVNTEAFF
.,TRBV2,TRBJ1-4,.,TGTGCCAGCAGTAAGGAGAGTGAAAAACTGTTTTTT,CASSKESEKLFF
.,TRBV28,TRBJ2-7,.,TGTGCCAGCAGTTATCCGCCCAGGGGCCTCGACTACGAGCAGTACTTC,CASSYPPRGLDYEQYF